The rows below give T cell receptor beta chains drawn from one sample of a study of cytomegalovirus exposure and HLA in healthy donors. TCRdb's table, derived via immunoSEQ multiplex PCR, lists solely in-frame clones and lacks some. The sample carries tens of thousands of clones, 90% recorded once. Sample: PBMCs. These receptors all come from a woman younger than 30 in good health and CMV-seronegative. Each CDR3 is given with its conserved first and last residue. The D gene is left open where the match is weak. Size is omitted from some rows. Given values are once, few, many or a class for expanded clones.

v_gene	abundance	j_gene	d_gene	CDR3nt	CDR3aa
TRBV6-1	-	TRBJ2-7	-	TGTGCCAGCAGGTGGGACTCCGCGGGGAACGAGCAGTACTTC	CASRWDSAGNEQYF
TRBV7-6	-	TRBJ2-7	TRBD2	TGTGCCAGCAGCCCCCTAGCGGGAGTAGGCGAGCAGTACTTC	CASSPLAGVGEQYF
TRBV11-2	-	TRBJ2-7	TRBD2	TGTGCCAGCAGATCTGGGACTAGCTTCGCCTACGAGCAGTACTTC	CASRSGTSFAYEQYF
TRBV7-2	-	TRBJ2-1	-	TGTGCCAGCAGCCAAGGACAGCGCAATGAGCAGTTCTTC	CASSQGQRNEQFF
TRBV7-9	few	TRBJ1-5	-	TGTGCCAGCAGTGCGGGGACGGGTAATCAGCCCCAGCATTTT	CASSAGTGNQPQHF
TRBV7-3	-	TRBJ2-1	TRBD1	TGTGCCAGCAGCTTAACAGGGACAGGGGGACGTAATGAGCAGTTCTTC	CASSLTGTGGRNEQFF
TRBV29-1	-	TRBJ1-5	-	TGCAGCGTTGGGGGCAGAGACGACCAGCCCCAGCATTTT	CSVGGRDDQPQHF
TRBV7-2	-	TRBJ2-7	TRBD2	TGTGCCAGCGGCTATATATCCCTAGCGGGCTACGAGCGGTACTTC	CASGYISLAGYERYF
TRBV29-1	once	TRBJ2-2	-	TGCAGCGTTGTAGGCGCGGGAACGACGAACACCGGGGAGCTGTTTTTT	CSVVGAGTTNTGELFF
TRBV6-6	few	TRBJ2-7	-	TGTGCCAGCAGTTACTCGACACGCCAGGGGAACGAGCAGTACTTC	CASSYSTRQGNEQYF
TRBV6-5	-	TRBJ2-5	-	TGTGCCAGCAGTTACTCGATGGCAGGGCAAGAGACCCAGTACTTC	CASSYSMAGQETQYF
TRBV28	-	TRBJ1-1	TRBD1	TGTGCCAGCAGCTCAACGGGACAGGGGACGGGGGTGAACACTGAAGCTTTCTTT	CASSSTGQGTGVNTEAFF
TRBV12-5	-	TRBJ1-1	-	TGTGCTAGTGGTTTGGTACCAGAGAACACTGAAGCTTTCTTT	CASGLVPENTEAFF
TRBV13	once	TRBJ2-3	-	TGTGCCAGCAGCTTAGGGGGCAGGACAGATACGCAGTATTTT	CASSLGGRTDTQYF
TRBV5-1	-	TRBJ2-3	-	TGCGCCAGCAGTGGGGGCGCGGGAGACGCGCAGTATTTT	CASSGGAGDAQYF